This TCR beta chain was recovered during a study of blood T cells in healthy people across ages. Extracted total RNA amounted to at least 5.5 micrograms for each sample. Primers used in a second PCR of roughly 6 to 12 cycles were a sample-barcoded 5' primer and a J-beta primer mix. TCRdb re-called the 5' RACE reads with MiXCR, one entry per CDR3 protein. The sample carries hundreds of thousands of distinct CDR3 sequences, roughly a quarter recorded once. This CDR3 spans 15 amino acids. From germline, CDR1 is MNHEY and CDR2 SVGEGT. This same sample was also taken into another study, of T cells of mothers and their children. From that report: The study sampled three healthy Caucasian mothers and their six children. There were over 8.5 million TCR beta CDR3 reads from each mother and several million from each child.

The origin of this receptor is a boy between 2 and 10 years old in good health. This chain uses TRBV6-2 or TRBV6-3 with TRBJ2-5; 8 bases line up with TRBD2. TRBJ2-7 explains the end of the DNA better; the J call may be wrong. The material sequenced was blood. CDR3 in amino acids: CASTKPGLGAVEQYF. In DNA form, the CDR3 reads TGTGCCAGCACAAAACCGGGACTAGGTGCAGTCGAGCAGTACTTC.